Presented here are 23 T cell receptor beta chains from one specimen sequenced in a study of blood T cell repertoires in COVID-19. TCRdb keeps only in-frame clones here, not all; method: immunoSEQ multiplex PCR. The table lists nearly 70,000 clones, 82% of them singletons. The specimen sequenced was peripheral blood. The source of these receptors is an elderly woman with acute or convalescent COVID-19.

This clone was seen a handful of times. The chain employs TRBV11-3 and TRBJ1-6, with D perhaps matching TRBD1 (5 bases). Trimming removed 0 bases from V and 7 bases from J, with 16 bases in between. Germline V lookup: CDR1 SGHNT, CDR2 YENEEA. The CDR3 covers 17 residues. CDR3 sequence (DNA): TGTGCCAGCAGCTTAGATCTAAGCAGGGTGGTGAATTCACCCCTCCACTTT. Translating it yields CASSLDLSRVVNSPLHF.

The chain has TRBV5-8 and TRBJ1-5, with 7 positions matching TRBD1. Germline CDR1 and CDR2: SGHTS and YDEGEE. CDR3 length: 16 amino acids. V trimming: 3 bases; J trimming: 5 bases; junction bases outside the gene matches: 11. The chain's CDR3 is CASSSRQGWFDQPQHF. DNA of the CDR3: TGTGCCAGCAGCTCCAGACAGGGATGGTTTGATCAGCCCCAGCATTTT.

The chain combines TRBV2 with TRBJ2-1; D is unresolved. The CDR3 totals 12 residues. Germline CDR1 reads SNHLY; CDR2 reads FYNNEI. Deletions cut 6 bases from V and 5 bases from J, with 8 bases between. The CDR3: CASSRSNNEQFF. CDR3 nucleotides: TGTGCCAGCAGCCGGTCTAACAATGAGCAGTTCTTC.

The chain uses TRBV6-2 or TRBV6-3 and TRBJ2-3, with D possibly TRBD2 on 7 matching bases. CDR1 is MNHEY and CDR2 is SVGEGT in the germline V gene. This CDR3 is 15 amino acids long. Trimming removed 6 bases at V and 4 bases at J, with 17 bases between. CDR3 sequence (DNA): TGTGCCAGCAGGCCTGGGCGGGGGCGATCAGATACGCAGTATTTT. Translation: CASRPGRGRSDTQYF.

The chain carries TRBV11-2 and TRBJ1-6; the D gene is possibly TRBD1 (6 bases). Germline CDR1 reads SGHAT; CDR2 reads FQNNGV. The CDR3 contains 14 residues. The ends were cut back, 1 base at V and 13 bases at J, with 14 bases in the middle. CDR3 protein: CASSLGQDLWPLHF. CDR3 DNA sequence: TGTGCCAGCAGCTTAGGACAGGACCTCTGGCCCCTCCACTTT. Supplemented by reference TRBV11-2 and TRBJ1-6, the full variable domain reads EAGVAQSPRYKIIEKRQSVAFWCNPISGHATLYWYQQILGQGPKLLIQFQNNGVVDDSQLPKDRFSAERLKGVDSTLKIQPAKLEDSAVYLCASSLGQDLWPLHFGNGTRLTVT.

This clone was seen just once. This rearrangement joins TRBV27 to TRBJ2-1; perhaps TRBD2 as D (5 bases). Trimming shortened V by 0 bases and J by 5 bases, and 8 bases separated the two germline ends. Germline CDR1 and CDR2: MNHEY and SMNVEV (reference sequence). The length of the CDR3 is 14 residues. The chain's CDR3 is CASSLSGRNNEQFF. CDR3 bases: TGTGCCAGCAGTTTATCGGGGAGAAACAATGAGCAGTTCTTC.

This chain links TRBV5-1 with TRBJ2-1; possible D gene TRBD1, 6 bases. This CDR3 has 13 amino acids. Trimming removed 4 bases from V and 4 bases from J, with 9 bases in between. CDR1 is SGHRS and CDR2 is YFSETQ in the germline V gene. The CDR3 reads CASSPGQYNEQFF. CDR3 coding DNA: TGCGCCAGCAGCCCCGGACAGTACAATGAGCAGTTCTTC. Together with reference TRBV5-1 and TRBJ2-1, the CDR3 gives the full variable domain: KAGVTQTPRYLIKTRGQQVTLSCSPISGHRSVSWYQQTPGQGLQFLFEYFSETQRNKGNFPGRFSGRQFSNSRSEMNVSTLELGDSALYLCASSPGQYNEQFFGPGTRLTVL.

V is TRBV11-3 and J is TRBJ1-1; a possible D gene is TRBD1 (5 bases). This CDR3 spans 15 amino acids. Germline lookup yields CDR1 SGHNT and CDR2 YENEEA. Trimming took 5 bases from V and 1 from J, leaving 14 bases between them. DNA of the CDR3: TGTGCCAGCAGCCCAGGAGGGGTGGAGAACACTGAAGCTTTCTTT. This translates into CASSPGGVENTEAFF.

This clone appeared once. The chain joins TRBV4-1 to TRBJ1-2, with 7 bases that match TRBD1. This CDR3 is 14 amino acids long. V lost 2 bases, J lost 6 bases, and 6 bases stayed unmatched. Germline V gene lookup returns CDR1 MGHRA and CDR2 YSYEKL. As DNA, the CDR3 is TGCGCCAGCAGCCAAATACAGGGGCCGCATGGCTACACCTTC. Its protein product is CASSQIQGPHGYTF.

This clone appeared once. The CDR3 spells CASSLDQSTDTQYF. CDR3 in DNA: TGTGCCAGCAGCTTAGACCAGTCCACAGATACGCAGTATTTT. V gene TRBV11-3 combines with J gene TRBJ2-3, with no clear D. Germline CDR1 reads SGHNT; CDR2 reads YENEEA. Trimming removed 0 bases from V and 2 bases from J, with 6 bases in between. The CDR3 contains 14 residues.

The chain is built from TRBV15 and TRBJ1-5, with 7 nucleotides matching TRBD1. The length of the CDR3 is 15 residues. The V gene's germline CDR1 is LNHNV and CDR2 YYDKDF (reference sequence). The V segment lost 0 bases and the J segment 4 bases; nucleotides outside the gene matches: 3. The CDR3, as DNA: TGTGCCACCAGCAGAGACAGGGGGAATAATCAGCCCCAGCATTTT. Residues: CATSRDRGNNQPQHF.

V is TRBV4-2 and J is TRBJ1-2; D is perhaps TRBD1 (6 bases). V dropped 3 bases and J dropped 1 base, with 12 bases sitting between them. Germline assignment: CDR1 LGHNA and CDR2 YNFKEQ. This CDR3 is built from 15 residues. DNA of the CDR3: TGTGCCAGCAGCCAGGCAGAGGACAGTAACTATGGCTACACCTTC. It codes for CASSQAEDSNYGYTF.

The chain carries TRBV6-5 and TRBJ2-1; 13 nucleotides align to TRBD2. Germline V gives CDR1 MNHEY, CDR2 SVGAGI. The CDR3 is made up of 16 amino acids. Trimming at V came to 1 base and at J to 10 bases, leaving 7 bases not matched to a gene. CDR3 in amino acids: CASSYLGLAGRYEQFF. The CDR3 DNA follows: TGTGCCAGCAGTTACTTGGGACTAGCGGGGAGATACGAGCAGTTCTTC.

The chain links TRBV27 to TRBJ1-6; weak D call: TRBD1 (5 bases). Germline V gene sequence: CDR1 MNHEY, CDR2 SMNVEV (reference sequence). The CDR3 is made up of 18 amino acids. Deletions cut 5 bases from V and 6 bases from J, with 23 bases between. In DNA form, the CDR3 reads TGTGCCAGCAGTAGGGGATATGGGGCTGAAGAACTTAATTCACCCCTCCACTTT. This translates into CASSRGYGAEELNSPLHF.

The V call is TRBV2, the J call TRBJ1-6, with D perhaps matching TRBD1 (6 bases). Germline CDR1 is SNHLY and CDR2 is FYNNEI. The CDR3 loop spans 13 amino acids. V shed 9 bases and J shed 7 bases, with 13 bases lying between them. CDR3: CARSTGPNSPLHF. DNA of the CDR3: TGTGCCAGATCTACAGGGCCCAATTCACCCCTCCACTTT.

CDR3 residues: CASSELGEGAGAFF. The CDR3 nucleotides are TGTGCCAGCAGTGAATTGGGTGAGGGGGCCGGAGCTTTCTTT. The V call is TRBV2, the J call TRBJ1-1; the match to TRBD1 covers 7 bases. The CDR3 consists of 14 residues. Germline assignment: CDR1 SNHLY and CDR2 FYNNEI. Losses at the gene ends were 2 bases for V and 10 bases for J; bases not matched to a gene: 10.

V is TRBV7-9 and J is TRBJ2-1; no definite D call. Germline V lookup: CDR1 SEHNR, CDR2 FQNEAQ (reference sequence). V was shortened by 7 bases and J by 4 bases, with 14 bases between the two germline ends. The CDR3 totals 14 residues. The CDR3 nucleotides read TGTGCCAGCACCCTCCAGGCCTCTTACAATGAGCAGTTCTTC. Its protein is CASTLQASYNEQFF.

V is TRBV6-5 and J is TRBJ1-1, with D possibly TRBD1 on 6 matching bases. Trimming took off 11 bases at V and 1 base at J, with 11 bases between the two ends. The CDR3 length is 12 residues. From germline, CDR1 is MNHEY and CDR2 SVGAGI. The CDR3 region has the DNA TGTGCCGCTAAACAGGGGAACACTGAAGCTTTCTTT. This codes for CAAKQGNTEAFF.

This clone was found a few times. The gene calls are TRBV5-6 and TRBJ2-5; 12 positions match TRBD2. In germline, CDR1 is SGHDT, CDR2 YYEEEE. The CDR3 covers 17 residues. With 3 bases clipped from V and 3 bases from J, the junction kept 9 bases outside the gene matches. Here the CDR3 reads CASSYKTSGGAKETQYF. The CDR3 DNA follows: TGTGCCAGCAGCTACAAGACTAGCGGGGGCGCCAAAGAGACCCAGTACTTC.

This chain connects TRBV15 to TRBJ2-7; 8 bases agree with TRBD1. V was pared by 3 bases and J by 4 bases, with 8 bases of the junction left unmatched. The CDR3 spans 15 residues. Germline V lookup: CDR1 LNHNV, CDR2 YYDKDF (reference sequence). The DNA for the CDR3 is TGTGCCACCAGCAGCAGACAGGGGCCTTTTTACGAGCAGTACTTC. Protein product: CATSSRQGPFYEQYF. The entire variable domain, with the rest obtained from reference TRBV15 and TRBJ2-7, is as follows: DAMVIQNPRYQVTQFGKPVTLSCSQTLNHNVMYWYQQKSSQAPKLLFHYYDKDFNNEADTPDNFQSRRPNTSFCFLDIRSPGLGDTAMYLCATSSRQGPFYEQYFGPGTRLTVT.

V gene TRBV6-1 combines with J gene TRBJ1-1; TRBD1 aligns across 8 bases. The CDR3 is 16 amino acids. The germline CDR1 and CDR2 sequences are MNHNS and SASEGT. Germline trimming cut 4 bases from V and 4 bases from J; bases unmatched to any gene: 11. CDR3 sequence reads: CASSVNPQGAGTEAFF. CDR3 coding DNA: TGTGCCAGCAGTGTAAATCCGCAGGGGGCCGGCACTGAAGCTTTCTTT.

This chain links TRBV3-1 (or the pseudogene TRBV3-2) with TRBJ2-3; TRBD2 matches 11 bases. The germline CDR1 and CDR2 sequences are LGHDT and YNNKEL (reference sequence). V was clipped by 4 bases and J by 2 bases; unmatched bases: 2. The CDR3 contains 15 residues. CDR3: CASSPSGGYTDTQYF. The CDR3 DNA sequence: TGTGCCAGCAGCCCTAGCGGGGGGTACACAGATACGCAGTATTTT.

This sequence joins TRBV4-1 and TRBJ1-5; 7 bases match TRBD1. Trimming at V came to 1 base and at J to 5 bases, leaving 2 bases not matched to a gene. There are 14 residues in the CDR3. The germline V gene has CDR1 MGHRA and CDR2 YSYEKL. The CDR3 DNA is TGCGCCAGCAGCCAAGGGGACAGTTATCAGCCCCAGCATTTT. It specifies CASSQGDSYQPQHF.